This T cell receptor beta chain was recorded in a study of vaccination effects on CD4 cells after COVID-19. Study context: Each participant received a vaccine that was either BNT162b2 or mRNA-1273, given as two doses.

Whole-study findings and limits: The study enrolled few convalescent patients and sampled no early post-infection timepoints.

For this clone: Its antigen is unidentified.

Germline CDR1 reads LGHDT; CDR2 reads YNNKEL (reference sequence). The CDR3 runs to 14 residues. The J segment lost 6 bases and the V segment lost 3 bases, leaving 4 bases of the junction unmatched. Using immunoSEQ multiplex PCR, the repertoire was profiled, and TCRdb retains in-frame clones only, with some absent. The data hold under 60,000 clones, with around 63% observed a single time. Following culture for around 10 days, CD4+ T cells were isolated. Both day 3 and day 7 saw half the medium replaced with IL-2 medium. The sequence came from a human donor who received a COVID-19 vaccine. The genes are TRBV3-1 (or the pseudogene TRBV3-2) and TRBJ2-4, with TRBD2 matching over 8 bases. The sequencing here drew on CD4+ T cells from PBMCs cultured without peptide, taken before COVID-19 vaccination. CDR3 sequence (DNA): TGTGCCAGCAGCCATGCGGGGGGAGGAAACATTCAGTACTTC. Amino acid sequence: CASSHAGGGNIQYF.